This T cell receptor beta chain derives from a study of OX40 agonist ivuxolimab in advanced cancers. General notes on the study: The costimulatory receptor OX40 (CD134) was targeted by ivuxolimab, a fully human IgG2 agonistic monoclonal antibody. Among the approximately 50 dose-escalation patients, about 20 had hepatocellular carcinoma, some 15 melanoma, 9 renal cell carcinoma and 9 head and neck cancer. Partial responses occurred in three dose-escalation patients, of whom one had hepatocellular carcinoma and two had cutaneous melanoma. Intravenous ivuxolimab was administered to patients every 2 weeks at six dose levels: 0.01, 0.1, 0.3, 1.5, 3 and 10 mg/kg. Prior anti-PD-1, anti-PD-L1 or anti-CTLA-4 therapy was permitted, and about two fifths of dose-escalation patients had received checkpoint inhibitors. The purpose of peripheral TCRbeta sequencing was to test whether ivuxolimab changed TCR sequence diversity and led to clonal T-cell expansion. The paper reports the monotherapy dose-escalation portion (N of about 47 patients) of the phase I ivuxolimab trial. A male proportion of 70% to 90% and a mean age of 60 years, ranging from 23 to 79, were recorded for the dose-escalation cohort. The study at large found these results: Which antigens the clonally expanded peripheral T cells were specific for was not determined. In partial responders in the 0.1-3.0 mg/kg groups, normalized peripheral clonal expansion was found to be among the lowest, especially among CD8+ T cells. Low levels of normalized T-cell clonal expansion were also seen in some nonresponding patients. At doses of 0.1 to 3.0 mg/kg, clonal expansion of both CD4+ and CD8+ blood T cells was observed from baseline to week 6. After ivuxolimab, more expanded clones were found on average in CD8+ T cells than in CD4+ T cells.

Genomic DNA was extracted from sorted cells for sequencing of the TCRbeta CDR3 region. TCRbeta CDR3 regions were sequenced using the immunoSEQ Assay. TCRdb re-hosts the immuneACCESS table, in-frame sequences only. Its copies lack some clones; in the studies checked, an unresolved V gene accounts for under half of them, and the cause for the rest is not known. The table for this sample lists roughly 68,000 clones; roughly 84% of them were counted only once. The top ten hold about 1.5% of the sample. This clone occurred a few times. This clone's antigen is unknown. No quality values exist for individual bases; no much larger clone is one base distant. Patients with autoimmune disease history or receiving systemic immunosuppression were excluded from the trial. In every dose cohort, peripheral blood was drawn for TCR sequencing at baseline, cycle 4 day 1, and cycle 7 day 1. The samples were taken from a phase I, first-in-human, multicenter, open-label dose-escalation trial of ivuxolimab. Adults with locally advanced or metastatic head and neck squamous cell, hepatocellular, melanoma or renal cell carcinoma were enrolled in the trial. Before TCR sequencing, CD4+ and CD8+ T cells were separately sorted from peripheral blood.

The clonotype was recovered from an adult with an advanced solid tumor such as melanoma, head and neck, liver or kidney cancer. Sequenced here: CD4+ or CD8+ T cells sorted from blood, sampled in a trial of the OX40 agonist ivuxolimab.

The CDR3 protein is CASRAIDTQYF. The bases are TGTGCCAGCAGGGCTATAGATACGCAGTATTTT. The rearranged segments are TRBV25-1 and TRBJ2-3; the D segment cannot be called with confidence. Per the germline V gene, MGHDK is the CDR1 and SYGVNS is the CDR2. The CDR3 holds 11 amino acids from the cysteine to the phenylalanine. Only the CDR3 DNA stays, 33 bases, in frame from base 1. Trimming removed 6 bases from V and 5 bases from J, leaving 6 bases between the germline ends.